Presented here are 13 T cell receptor beta chains from one specimen sequenced in a study of PD-1 blockade in classical Hodgkin lymphoma. Assay used: immunoSEQ multiplex PCR; TCRdb lists only in-frame clones, some missing. The sample yields just under 100,000 clones, roughly 88% seen once. In every patient, relapse followed autologous stem cell transplantation, while exposure to brentuximab vedotin differed. Specimen: peripheral blood mononuclear cells (PBMCs), collected at baseline. The receptors shown here come from a human donor with classical Hodgkin lymphoma.

CDR3 protein: CAITRHDPGGGNEQFF. The CDR3 DNA is TGTGCCATCACCAGACACGACCCCGGTGGTGGCAATGAGCAGTTCTTC. The chain combines TRBV10-3 with TRBJ2-1; D is unclear. The V end lost 7 bases, the J end lost 6 bases, and 22 bases lay between the germline ends. Germline V gene data show CDR1 as ENHRY and CDR2 as SYGVKD. This CDR3 has 16 amino acids.

The chain employs TRBV5-6 and TRBJ2-3, with TRBD2 identical over 12 bases. The V gene end was trimmed by 4 bases and the J gene end by 1 base; junction bases not matched to a gene: 7. Germline V lookup: CDR1 SGHDT, CDR2 YYEEEE. This CDR3 contains 17 residues. The CDR3 is CASSPRLAGVGTDTQYF. DNA for the CDR3: TGTGCCAGCAGCCCCCGACTAGCGGGAGTCGGCACAGATACGCAGTATTTT.

The rearrangement uses TRBV5-4 and TRBJ1-1; D is perhaps TRBD1 (6 bases). This CDR3 spans 16 amino acids. The V gene lost 4 bases and the J gene lost 3 bases, with 19 bases spanning the gap. Germline CDR1 SGHNT, CDR2 YYREEE (reference sequence). The CDR3: CASSQEQPGDDTEAFF. CDR3 nucleotides: TGTGCCAGCAGCCAGGAACAACCAGGGGATGACACTGAAGCTTTCTTT.

This clone was seen once. This chain links TRBV2 with TRBJ1-2; maybe TRBD1 (5 bases). Trimming removed 8 bases at V and 8 bases at J, with 15 bases between. The CDR3 totals 12 residues. CDR1 is SNHLY and CDR2 is FYNNEI in the germline V gene. The CDR3 sequence: CASGYYGGGYTF. The CDR3 region has the DNA TGTGCCAGCGGGTACTATGGGGGGGGCTACACCTTC.

The rearrangement uses TRBV6-4 and TRBJ2-7; D not certain. Trimming removed 5 bases at V and 2 bases at J, with 4 bases between. This CDR3 comprises 11 residues. Germline V gives CDR1 MRHNA, CDR2 SNTAGT. The DNA of the CDR3 is TGTGCCAGCAGTCCACCCTACGAGCAGTACTTC. Translation gives CASSPPYEQYF.

This chain uses TRBV19 with TRBJ2-2; 11 positions agree with TRBD2. The junction had 18 bases not matched to a gene; V was cut back by 6 bases and J by 9 bases. The CDR3 is 18 amino acids. Per the germline V gene, CDR1 is LNHDA and CDR2 is SQIVND (reference sequence). The CDR3 sequence is CASRLLSGTSGLGRELFF. CDR3 nucleotides: TGTGCCAGTAGGCTACTAAGCGGGACTAGCGGCCTCGGAAGGGAGCTGTTTTTT. Complete variable domain (other parts from reference TRBV19 and TRBJ2-2): DGGITQSPKYLFRKEGQNVTLSCEQNLNHDAMYWYRQDPGQGLRLIYYSQIVNDFQKGDIAEGYSVSREKKESFPLTVTSAQKNPTAFYLCASRLLSGTSGLGRELFFGEGSRLTVL.

This clone was counted once. The chain has TRBV19 and TRBJ2-2; 7 bases align to TRBD2. The CDR3 sequence is 14 residues long. J lost 5 bases, V lost 5 bases, and 5 bases had no gene match. The V gene's germline CDR1 is LNHDA and CDR2 SQIVND (reference sequence). The CDR3 is CASSGLAETGELFF. The DNA of the CDR3 is TGTGCCAGTAGTGGGCTAGCGGAAACCGGGGAGCTGTTTTTT.

The chain joins TRBV30 to TRBJ2-1; 12 bases agree with TRBD2. This CDR3 region has 18 residues. The germline V gene has CDR1 GTSNPN and CDR2 SVGIG (reference sequence). After removal of 5 bases from V and 6 bases from J, the junction contained 17 bases not matched to a gene. In DNA, the CDR3 is TGTGCCTGGCCCCCGGGAGTAGCTAGCGGGAGGGTCGGCAATGAGCAGTTCTTC. Residues: CAWPPGVASGRVGNEQFF.

The V gene is TRBV10-3, the J gene TRBJ2-1; 10 positions agree with TRBD1. J was trimmed by 8 bases and V by 0 bases; bases with no gene match: 10. CDR1 and CDR2 from the germline V gene are ENHRY and SYGVKD. The CDR3 consists of 17 residues. In nucleotides, the CDR3 is TGTGCCATCAGTGAGTCGATTCCGGGACAGGGGAGGGATGAGCAGTTCTTC. This translates into CAISESIPGQGRDEQFF.

The chain combines TRBV7-2 with TRBJ2-1; 10 bases fit TRBD2. The length of the CDR3 is 15 residues. From germline, CDR1 is SGHTA and CDR2 FQGNSA. V gave up 6 bases and J gave up 4 bases; unmatched junction bases: 6. CDR3 residues: CASRLAGTSYNEQFF. The CDR3 nucleotides read TGTGCCAGCAGACTAGCGGGGACCTCTTACAATGAGCAGTTCTTC.

V and J are TRBV29-1 and TRBJ1-1, with a possible D match to TRBD1 (5 bases). This CDR3 contains 15 residues. V shed 6 bases and J shed 3 bases, with 20 bases lying between them. Germline CDR1 reads SQVTM; CDR2 reads ANQGSEA. This chain's CDR3 is CSVLPNGGVDTEAFF. Written as DNA, the CDR3 is TGCAGCGTCCTACCTAACGGAGGGGTCGACACTGAAGCTTTCTTT. The entire variable domain, with the rest obtained from reference TRBV29-1 and TRBJ1-1, is as follows: SAVISQKPSRDICQRGTSLTIQCQVDSQVTMMFWYRQQPGQSLTLIATANQGSEATYESGFVIDKFPISRPNLTFSTLTVSNMSPEDSSIYLCSVLPNGGVDTEAFFGQGTRLTVV.

There are a few counts of this clone. The chain links TRBV28 to TRBJ1-4, with unresolved D. The germline V gene encodes CDR1 MDHEN and CDR2 SYDVKM. V was shortened by 5 bases and J by 5 bases, with 6 bases between the two germline ends. The CDR3 contains 12 residues. The CDR3 region is CASSQQNEKLFF. In nucleotides, the CDR3 is TGTGCCAGCAGTCAACAGAATGAAAAACTGTTTTTT. Filled out from reference TRBV28 and TRBJ1-4, the complete variable domain reads DVKVTQSSRYLVKRTGEKVFLECVQDMDHENMFWYRQDPGLGLRLIYFSYDVKMKEKGDIPEGYSVSREKKERFSLILESASTNQTSMYLCASSQQNEKLFFGSGTQLSVL.

This chain uses TRBV7-2 with TRBJ2-1; 7 nucleotides line up with TRBD2. Germline V gene lookup returns CDR1 SGHTA and CDR2 FQGNSA. Trimming removed 4 bases from V and 0 bases from J; junction bases left unmatched: 3. The CDR3 has 15 residues. DNA of the CDR3: TGTGCCAGCAGCTCCACGGGGGGCTCCTACAATGAGCAGTTCTTC. Translating it yields CASSSTGGSYNEQFF.